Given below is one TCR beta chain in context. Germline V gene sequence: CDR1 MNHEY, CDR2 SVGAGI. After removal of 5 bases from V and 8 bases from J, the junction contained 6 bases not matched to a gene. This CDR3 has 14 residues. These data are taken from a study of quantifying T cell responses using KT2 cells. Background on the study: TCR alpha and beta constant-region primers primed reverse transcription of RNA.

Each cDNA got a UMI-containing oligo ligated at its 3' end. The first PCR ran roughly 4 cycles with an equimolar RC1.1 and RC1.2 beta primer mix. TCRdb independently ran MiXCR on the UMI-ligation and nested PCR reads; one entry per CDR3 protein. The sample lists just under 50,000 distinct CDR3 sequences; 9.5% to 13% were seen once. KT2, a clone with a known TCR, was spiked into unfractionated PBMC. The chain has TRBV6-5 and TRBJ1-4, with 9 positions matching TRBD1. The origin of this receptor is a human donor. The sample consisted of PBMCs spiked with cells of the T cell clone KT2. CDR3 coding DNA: TGTGCCAGCAGTCACCGGGACAGGGTCGAAAAACTGTTTTTT. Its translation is CASSHRDRVEKLFF.